The 29 T cell receptor beta chains below were found in one sample sequenced in a study of blood T cell repertoires in COVID-19. TCRdb's copy holds only in-frame clones and misses some; the assay was immunoSEQ multiplex PCR. The sample has about 200,000 clones, 88% seen once. The sample consisted of peripheral blood. The source of these receptors is a man younger than 30 with active or convalescent COVID-19.

The rearrangement links TRBV4-2 to TRBJ1-2; 10 bases line up with TRBD1. Per the germline V gene, CDR1 is LGHNA and CDR2 is YNFKEQ. The V gene end was trimmed by 6 bases and the J gene end by 6 bases; junction bases not matched to a gene: 7. The CDR3 spans 14 residues. The CDR3 nucleotides read TGTGCCAGCAGACCGACAGGGGGCACCGATGGCTACACCTTC. Translating it yields CASRPTGGTDGYTF.

This sequence joins TRBV5-4 and TRBJ2-2; D unresolved. CDR1 is SGHNT and CDR2 is YYREEE in the germline V gene (reference sequence). CDR3 length: 14 amino acids. V was pared by 1 base and J by 1 base, with 5 bases between. CDR3 nucleotide sequence: TGTGCCAGCAGCTTGAACAGGAACACCGGGGAGCTGTTTTTT. Protein product: CASSLNRNTGELFF.

V gene TRBV27 combines with J gene TRBJ2-3, with TRBD2 matching 9 bases. V lost 4 bases and J lost 8; bases outside the gene matches: 13. The CDR3 has 16 amino acids. CDR1 and CDR2 (germline): MNHEY, SMNVEV (reference sequence). CDR3 bases: TGTGCCAGCAGTTCCGGGAGCGGGGGGTACCTAGGTACGCAGTATTTT. Protein sequence: CASSSGSGGYLGTQYF.

The chain recombines TRBV19 with TRBJ2-1, with 9 nucleotides matching TRBD2. The V gene's germline CDR1 is LNHDA and CDR2 SQIVND (reference sequence). The CDR3 consists of 16 residues. After removal of 1 base from V and 10 bases from J, the junction contained 11 bases not matched to a gene. The CDR3 DNA is TGTGCCAGTAGTATAGGGGCGGGAGGGCCTTTAAACGAGCAGTTCTTC. Translated: CASSIGAGGPLNEQFF.

This rearrangement joins TRBV7-6 to TRBJ2-1; D call uncertain. The ends were cut back, 3 bases at V and 14 bases at J, with 2 bases in the middle. Germline V gene data show CDR1 as SGHVS and CDR2 as FNYEAQ. This CDR3 comprises 8 residues. The CDR3 DNA follows: TGTGCCAGCAGCTTTAAGTTCTTC. Encoded protein: CASSFKFF.

The genes are TRBV5-1 and TRBJ2-2; D uncertain. Germline CDR1 is SGHRS and CDR2 is YFSETQ. This CDR3 is 14 amino acids long. Trimming pared 0 bases from V and 8 bases from J, leaving 11 bases between. The CDR3, as DNA: TGCGCCAGCAGCTTGGGGGTCGGCGGAGGGGAGCTGTTTTTT. It is translated as CASSLGVGGGELFF.

The chain links TRBV6-5 to TRBJ1-3; no definite D call. V gave up 6 bases and J gave up 0 bases, with 6 bases separating them. Germline CDR1 and CDR2: MNHEY and SVGAGI. CDR3 length equals 13 residues. This chain's CDR3 is CASSEDSGNTIYF. The DNA for the CDR3 is TGTGCCAGCAGCGAGGACTCTGGAAACACCATATATTTT.

Turning to this clone: Additional DNA sequences in this sample encode the identical CDR3. V is TRBV30 and J is TRBJ1-4; maybe TRBD1 (5 bases). This CDR3 comprises 14 residues. Deletions cut 1 base from V and 5 bases from J, with 11 bases between. CDR1 and CDR2 (germline): GTSNPN, SVGIG (reference sequence). CDR3 region: CAWSGGQGNEKLFF. CDR3 nucleotides: TGTGCCTGGAGTGGGGGCCAGGGAAATGAAAAACTGTTTTTT.

V gene TRBV27 combines with J gene TRBJ1-2; D is possibly TRBD1 (5 bases). CDR1 and CDR2 (germline): MNHEY, SMNVEV (reference sequence). The germline V and J ends were trimmed by 1 base and 2 bases, with 11 bases remaining between them. CDR3 length: 15 residues. CDR3 in amino acids: CASSLYGTPNYGYTF. In nucleotides, the CDR3 is TGTGCCAGCAGTTTATACGGGACTCCCAACTATGGCTACACCTTC.

This chain uses TRBV30 with TRBJ2-1; 10 nucleotides align to TRBD2. The CDR3 has 19 residues. The junction had 17 bases not matched to a gene; V was cut back by 0 bases and J by 6 bases. Germline CDR1 reads GTSNPN; CDR2 reads SVGIG (reference sequence). CDR3 region: CAWSVSLAGVHGSGNEQFF. CDR3 sequence (DNA): TGTGCCTGGAGTGTGTCGCTAGCGGGGGTTCATGGTTCGGGCAATGAGCAGTTCTTC.

The chain uses TRBV5-1 and TRBJ2-7; TRBD2 matches 7 bases. The germline V gene encodes CDR1 SGHRS and CDR2 YFSETQ. The CDR3 has 14 residues. The V and J ends lost 2 bases and 2 bases, in that order; junction bases with no gene match: 4. Written as DNA, the CDR3 is TGCGCCAGCAGCTTTTCGGGGGGAGCCTACGAGCAGTACTTC. Amino acid sequence: CASSFSGGAYEQYF. Supplemented by reference TRBV5-1 and TRBJ2-7, the full variable domain reads KAGVTQTPRYLIKTRGQQVTLSCSPISGHRSVSWYQQTPGQGLQFLFEYFSETQRNKGNFPGRFSGRQFSNSRSEMNVSTLELGDSALYLCASSFSGGAYEQYFGPGTRLTVT.

The chain links TRBV25-1 to TRBJ2-7; 8 positions agree with TRBD2. The germline V gene encodes CDR1 MGHDK and CDR2 SYGVNS. Trimming at V came to 1 base and at J to 0 bases, leaving 5 bases not matched to a gene. The CDR3 sequence is 16 residues long. This CDR3 reads CASSEFPAGGSYEQYF. The CDR3 nucleotides read TGTGCCAGCAGTGAATTTCCGGCGGGAGGCTCCTACGAGCAGTACTTC.

The chain combines TRBV19 with TRBJ1-1, with 9 bases aligning to TRBD1. The CDR3 contains 15 residues. Trimming at V came to 4 bases and at J to 3 bases, leaving 6 bases not matched to a gene. Germline values: CDR1 LNHDA, CDR2 SQIVND (reference sequence). The CDR3 reads CASSTIDRGDTEAFF. The CDR3 DNA reads TGTGCCAGTAGTACAATCGACAGGGGGGACACTGAAGCTTTCTTT.

The rearrangement joins TRBV6-1 to TRBJ2-5, with D uncertain. Trimming removed 2 bases from V and 4 bases from J, with 11 bases in between. Germline CDR1 and CDR2: MNHNS and SASEGT. This CDR3 comprises 14 residues. In nucleotides, the CDR3 is TGTGCCAGCAGTGAATTTCCCCTCGGAGAGACCCAGTACTTC. This sequence encodes CASSEFPLGETQYF.

The V call is TRBV9, the J call TRBJ1-2, with 11 nucleotides matching TRBD1. Germline assignment: CDR1 SGDLS and CDR2 YYNGEE. After removal of 3 bases from V and 8 bases from J, the junction contained 9 bases not matched to a gene. This CDR3 has 15 residues. CDR3 nucleotide sequence: TGTGCCAGCAGCGCCTCTGGGACAGGGGGGAGCGGCTACACCTTC. This sequence encodes CASSASGTGGSGYTF.

The V and J genes are TRBV5-1 and TRBJ1-6, with 10 bases fitting TRBD1. Germline-derived CDR1 and CDR2 are SGHRS and YFSETQ. Losses at the gene ends were 4 bases for V and 6 bases for J; bases not matched to a gene: 1. The CDR3 consists of 14 residues. The CDR3 sequence: CASSRDRGNSPLHF. CDR3 DNA sequence: TGCGCCAGCAGCCGGGACAGGGGTAATTCACCCCTCCACTTT.

The chain has TRBV7-3 and TRBJ2-3; 9 nucleotides align to TRBD2. Germline CDR1 SGHTA, CDR2 FQGTGA. Unmatched junction bases numbered 4, after V lost 8 bases and J lost 4 bases. The CDR3 length is 13 residues. As DNA, the CDR3 is TGTGCCAGCGGAAAGCGGGAGGCAGATACGCAGTATTTT. Translated: CASGKREADTQYF.

J is TRBJ2-5 and V is TRBV7-3, with D possibly matching TRBD2 (5 bases). The CDR3 is 13 amino acids. Germline CDR1 and CDR2: SGHTA and FQGTGA. Trimming left V 2 bases short and J 3 bases short, with 7 bases between. CDR3 coding DNA: TGTGCCAGCAGCTTATTCGGGAAAGAGACCCAGTACTTC. This encodes CASSLFGKETQYF.

This clone turned up a few times. The CDR3: CASSIRTGENYGYTF. In DNA, the CDR3 is TGTGCCAGTAGTATCCGGACAGGAGAAAACTATGGCTACACCTTC. The chain joins TRBV19 to TRBJ1-2; 7 nucleotides agree with TRBD1. The CDR3 is 15 residues long. V was pared by 3 bases and J by 2 bases, with 6 bases of the junction left unmatched. From germline, CDR1 is LNHDA and CDR2 SQIVND (reference sequence). Combining the CDR3 with reference TRBV19 and TRBJ1-2 gives the whole variable domain DGGITQSPKYLFRKEGQNVTLSCEQNLNHDAMYWYRQDPGQGLRLIYYSQIVNDFQKGDIAEGYSVSREKKESFPLTVTSAQKNPTAFYLCASSIRTGENYGYTFGSGTRLTVV.

The V call is TRBV19, the J call TRBJ2-1; 11 bases agree with TRBD2. This CDR3 has 17 residues. The junction had 9 bases not matched to a gene; V was cut back by 6 bases and J by 2 bases. Germline-derived CDR1 and CDR2 are LNHDA and SQIVND (reference sequence). The CDR3 loop is CASSPGTSGDPYNEQFF. CDR3 coding DNA: TGTGCCAGTAGCCCCGGGACTAGCGGTGACCCCTACAATGAGCAGTTCTTC.

The chain joins TRBV3-1 (or the pseudogene TRBV3-2) to TRBJ2-7; TRBD1 aligns across 9 bases. Trimming at V came to 3 bases and at J to 5 bases, leaving 11 bases not matched to a gene. CDR3 length: 16 amino acids. The germline gives CDR1 LGHDT, CDR2 YNNKEL (reference sequence). CDR3 in amino acids: CASSHQPPGQGNEQYF. Here the CDR3 DNA reads TGTGCCAGCAGCCACCAACCCCCGGGACAGGGTAACGAGCAGTACTTC.

The rearrangement uses TRBV15 and TRBJ1-1, with 8 bases lining up with TRBD1. Germline V gives CDR1 LNHNV, CDR2 YYDKDF (reference sequence). The CDR3 extends over 17 amino acids. Trimming cost V 1 base and J 4 bases; bases outside gene matches: 11. CDR3 residues: CATSRAGQAGKGTEAFF. CDR3 nucleotide sequence: TGTGCCACCAGCAGAGCGGGACAGGCGGGGAAGGGCACTGAAGCTTTCTTT.

This clone was seen a few times. The chain couples TRBV9 to TRBJ2-2; 9 bases map to TRBD1. V shed 0 bases, J shed 2 bases, and the junction held 5 bases outside the gene matches. Germline assignment: CDR1 SGDLS and CDR2 YYNGEE. The CDR3 length is 17 residues. The CDR3 region is CASSVGQGVRNTGELFF. CDR3 nucleotides: TGTGCCAGCAGCGTAGGACAGGGGGTCAGAAACACCGGGGAGCTGTTTTTT.

The genes are TRBV19 and TRBJ1-2; D might be TRBD1 (6 bases). Germline CDR1 is LNHDA and CDR2 is SQIVND (reference sequence). The ends were cut back, 7 bases at V and 1 base at J, with 13 bases in the middle. CDR3 length equals 14 residues. The CDR3 region has the DNA TGTGCCAGTAAAGAGGCAGGGGATAACTATGGCTACACCTTC. Translated: CASKEAGDNYGYTF.

The J gene is TRBJ1-1, the V gene TRBV27; 10 bases agree with TRBD1. Germline CDR1 MNHEY, CDR2 SMNVEV (reference sequence). The V gene end was trimmed by 5 bases and the J gene end by 4 bases; junction bases not matched to a gene: 4. This CDR3 is built from 14 residues. The CDR3: CASSIRTGGTEAFF. The CDR3 region has the DNA TGTGCCAGCAGTATCCGGACAGGGGGCACTGAAGCTTTCTTT.

The chain couples TRBV7-9 to TRBJ2-5; TRBD2 agrees at 16 bases. The V segment lost 2 bases and the J segment 5 bases; nucleotides outside the gene matches: 2. The CDR3 has 16 amino acids. Germline CDR1 is SEHNR and CDR2 is FQNEAQ (reference sequence). Written as DNA, the CDR3 is TGTGCCAGCAGCTTATGGGGACTAGCGGGAGGGGAGACCCAGTACTTC. Protein: CASSLWGLAGGETQYF.

CDR3 in amino acids: CASSPLAQPGSTEAFF. The DNA for the CDR3 is TGTGCCAGTAGTCCCTTAGCGCAGCCGGGGAGCACTGAAGCTTTCTTT. The chain is built from TRBV19 and TRBJ1-1; the D is unclear. Trimming left V 5 bases short and J 4 bases short, with 20 bases between. The CDR3 is 16 residues long. CDR1 and CDR2 (germline): LNHDA, SQIVND (reference sequence).

The chain recombines TRBV2 with TRBJ2-7; perhaps TRBD1 as D (6 bases). V was trimmed by 9 bases and J by 5 bases, leaving 26 bases between them. CDR3 length: 16 residues. Germline V CDR1 and CDR2: SNHLY, FYNNEI. CDR3 nucleotides: TGTGCCAGGACTCGAACCCAAGACAGTAACAGGGACGAGCAGTACTTC. This translates into CARTRTQDSNRDEQYF.

This clone came up a few times. The chain links TRBV5-6 to TRBJ2-2; D is undetermined. Germline CDR1 and CDR2: SGHDT and YYEEEE. Between the trimmed V and J ends, which lost 0 bases and 0 bases, there was a span of 6 bases. This CDR3 is built from 15 residues. This chain's CDR3 is CASSLDSSNTGELFF. Here the CDR3 DNA reads TGTGCCAGCAGCTTGGATAGCTCGAACACCGGGGAGCTGTTTTTT.